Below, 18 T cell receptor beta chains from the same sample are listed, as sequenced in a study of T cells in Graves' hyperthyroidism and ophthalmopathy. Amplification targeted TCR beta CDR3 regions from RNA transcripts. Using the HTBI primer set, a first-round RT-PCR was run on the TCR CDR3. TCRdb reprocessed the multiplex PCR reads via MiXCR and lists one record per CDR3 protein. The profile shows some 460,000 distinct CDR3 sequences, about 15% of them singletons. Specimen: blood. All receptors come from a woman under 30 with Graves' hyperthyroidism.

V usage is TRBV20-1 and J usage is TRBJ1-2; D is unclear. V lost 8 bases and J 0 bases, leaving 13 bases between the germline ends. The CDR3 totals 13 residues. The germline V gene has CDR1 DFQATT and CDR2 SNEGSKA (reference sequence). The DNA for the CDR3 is TGCAGTCCCCCCAGAGTGGCTAACTATGGCTACACCTTC. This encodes CSPPRVANYGYTF.

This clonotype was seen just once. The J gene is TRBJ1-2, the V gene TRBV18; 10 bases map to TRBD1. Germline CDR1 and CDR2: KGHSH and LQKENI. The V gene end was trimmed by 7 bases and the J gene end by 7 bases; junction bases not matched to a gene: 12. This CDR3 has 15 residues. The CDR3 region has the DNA TGTGCCAGCTTATCCTTACCGGGACAGGGGAGTGGCTACACCTTC. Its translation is CASLSLPGQGSGYTF.

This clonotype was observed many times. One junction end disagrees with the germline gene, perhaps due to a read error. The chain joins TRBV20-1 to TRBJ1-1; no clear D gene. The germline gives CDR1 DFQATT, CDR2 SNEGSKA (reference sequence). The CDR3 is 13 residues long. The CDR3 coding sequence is TGCAGTGCTCGAGATGATTCGAACACTGAAGCTTTCTTT. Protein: CSARDDSNTEAFF.

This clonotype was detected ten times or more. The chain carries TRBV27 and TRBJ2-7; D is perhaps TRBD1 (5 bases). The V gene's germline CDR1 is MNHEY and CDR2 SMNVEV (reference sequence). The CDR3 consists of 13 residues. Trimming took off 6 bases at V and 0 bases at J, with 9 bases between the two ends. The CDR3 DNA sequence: TGTGCCAGCAGCCGACAGATCTCCTACGAGCAGTACTTC. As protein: CASSRQISYEQYF.

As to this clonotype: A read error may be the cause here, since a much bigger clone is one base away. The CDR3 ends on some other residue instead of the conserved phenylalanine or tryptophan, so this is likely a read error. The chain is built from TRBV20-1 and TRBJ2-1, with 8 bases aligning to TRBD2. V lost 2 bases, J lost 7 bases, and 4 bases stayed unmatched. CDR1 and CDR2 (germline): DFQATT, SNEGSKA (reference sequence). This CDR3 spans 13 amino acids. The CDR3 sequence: CSARLTSANEQFS. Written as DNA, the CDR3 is TGCAGTGCTAGACTGACTAGCGCAAATGAGCAGTTCTCC.

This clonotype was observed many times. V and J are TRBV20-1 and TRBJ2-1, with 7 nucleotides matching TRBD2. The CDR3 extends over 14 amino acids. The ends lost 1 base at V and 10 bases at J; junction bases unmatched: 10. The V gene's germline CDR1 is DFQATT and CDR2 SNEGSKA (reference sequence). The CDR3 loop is CSARVRGSIGEQFF. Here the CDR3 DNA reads TGCAGTGCTAGAGTCCGCGGGAGCATCGGAGAGCAGTTCTTC.

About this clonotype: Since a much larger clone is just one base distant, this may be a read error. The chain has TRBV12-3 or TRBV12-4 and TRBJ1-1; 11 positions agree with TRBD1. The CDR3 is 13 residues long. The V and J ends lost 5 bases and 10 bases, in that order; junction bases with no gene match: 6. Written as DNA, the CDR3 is TGTGCCAGCAGTCTGGACAGGGGGCTCCCAGCTTTCTTT. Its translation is CASSLDRGLPAFF.

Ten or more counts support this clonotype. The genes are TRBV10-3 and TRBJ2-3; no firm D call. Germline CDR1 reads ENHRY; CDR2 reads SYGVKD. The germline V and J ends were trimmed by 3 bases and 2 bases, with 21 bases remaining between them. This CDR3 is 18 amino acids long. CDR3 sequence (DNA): TGTGCCATCAGTGAACCGCCTCTGGAGCGTCCGAACACAGATACGCAGTATTTT. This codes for CAISEPPLERPNTDTQYF.

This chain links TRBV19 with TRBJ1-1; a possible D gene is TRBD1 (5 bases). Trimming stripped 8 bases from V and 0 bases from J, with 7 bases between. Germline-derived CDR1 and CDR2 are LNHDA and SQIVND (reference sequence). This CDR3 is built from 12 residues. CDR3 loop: CASVGVNTEAFF. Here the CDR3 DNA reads TGTGCCAGTGTAGGGGTGAACACTGAAGCTTTCTTT.

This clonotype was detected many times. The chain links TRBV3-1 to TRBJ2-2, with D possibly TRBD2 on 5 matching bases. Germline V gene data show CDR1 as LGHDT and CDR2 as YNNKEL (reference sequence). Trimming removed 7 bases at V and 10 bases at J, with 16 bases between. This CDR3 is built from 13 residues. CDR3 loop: CASKVAGVVELFF. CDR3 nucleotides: TGTGCCAGCAAGGTCGCCGGGGTGGTGGAGCTGTTTTTT.

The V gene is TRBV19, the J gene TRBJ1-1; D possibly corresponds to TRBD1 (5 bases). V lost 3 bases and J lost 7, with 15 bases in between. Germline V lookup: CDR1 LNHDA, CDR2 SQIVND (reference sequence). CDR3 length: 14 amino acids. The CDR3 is CASSIPTRTIEAFF. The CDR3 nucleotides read TGTGCCAGTAGTATCCCGACACGGACAATTGAAGCTTTCTTT.

CDR3 in amino acids: CASSEEGISNQPQHF. In nucleotides, the CDR3 is TGTGCCAGCAGTGAAGAGGGGATAAGCAATCAGCCCCAGCATTTT. The chain is built from TRBV2 and TRBJ1-5; D possibly corresponds to TRBD1 (5 bases). This CDR3 contains 15 residues. Trimming shortened V by 1 base and J by 1 base, and 8 bases separated the two germline ends. Germline assignment: CDR1 SNHLY and CDR2 FYNNEI.

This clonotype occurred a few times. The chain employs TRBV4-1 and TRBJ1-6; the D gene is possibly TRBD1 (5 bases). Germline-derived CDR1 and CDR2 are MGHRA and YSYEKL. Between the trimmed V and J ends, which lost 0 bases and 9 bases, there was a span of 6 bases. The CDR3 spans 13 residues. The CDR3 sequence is CASSQDQGSPLHF. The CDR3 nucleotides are TGCGCCAGCAGCCAAGATCAGGGTTCACCCCTCCACTTT.

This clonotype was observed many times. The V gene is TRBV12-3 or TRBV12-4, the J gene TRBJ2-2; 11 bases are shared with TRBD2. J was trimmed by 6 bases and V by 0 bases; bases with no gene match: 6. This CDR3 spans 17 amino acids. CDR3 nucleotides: TGTGCCAGCAGTTTAGCGGGGCCGGGACTAGCGGCCGGGGAGCTGTTTTTT. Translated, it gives CASSLAGPGLAAGELFF.

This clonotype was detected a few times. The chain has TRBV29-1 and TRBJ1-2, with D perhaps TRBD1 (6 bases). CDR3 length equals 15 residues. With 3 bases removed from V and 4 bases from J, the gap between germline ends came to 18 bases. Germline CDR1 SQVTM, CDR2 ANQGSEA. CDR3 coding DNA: TGCAGCGTTGAGGGGGGCCAGGAAGGCTCCTATGGCTACACCTTC. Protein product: CSVEGGQEGSYGYTF.

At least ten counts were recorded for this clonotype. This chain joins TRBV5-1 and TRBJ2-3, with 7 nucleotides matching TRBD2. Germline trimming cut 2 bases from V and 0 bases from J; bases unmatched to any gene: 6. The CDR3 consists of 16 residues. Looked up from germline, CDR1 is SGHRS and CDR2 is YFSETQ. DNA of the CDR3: TGCGCCAGCAGCTTCAAAGCGGGATATAGCACAGATACGCAGTATTTT. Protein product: CASSFKAGYSTDTQYF.

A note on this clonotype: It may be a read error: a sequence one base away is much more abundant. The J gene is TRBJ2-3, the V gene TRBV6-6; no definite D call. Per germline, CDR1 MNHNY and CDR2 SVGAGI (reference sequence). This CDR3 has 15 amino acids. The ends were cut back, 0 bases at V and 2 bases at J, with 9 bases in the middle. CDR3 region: CASSYSPNYTDTQYF. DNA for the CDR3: TGTGCCAGCAGTTACTCCCCCAACTACACAGATACGCAGTATTTT.

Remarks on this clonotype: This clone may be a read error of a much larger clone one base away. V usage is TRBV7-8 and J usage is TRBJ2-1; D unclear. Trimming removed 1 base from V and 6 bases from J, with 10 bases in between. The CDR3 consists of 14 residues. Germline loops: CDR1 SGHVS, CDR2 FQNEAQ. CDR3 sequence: CASSLGDWINEQFF. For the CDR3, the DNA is TGTGCCAGCAGCTTAGGTGATTGGATCAATGAGCAGTTCTTC.